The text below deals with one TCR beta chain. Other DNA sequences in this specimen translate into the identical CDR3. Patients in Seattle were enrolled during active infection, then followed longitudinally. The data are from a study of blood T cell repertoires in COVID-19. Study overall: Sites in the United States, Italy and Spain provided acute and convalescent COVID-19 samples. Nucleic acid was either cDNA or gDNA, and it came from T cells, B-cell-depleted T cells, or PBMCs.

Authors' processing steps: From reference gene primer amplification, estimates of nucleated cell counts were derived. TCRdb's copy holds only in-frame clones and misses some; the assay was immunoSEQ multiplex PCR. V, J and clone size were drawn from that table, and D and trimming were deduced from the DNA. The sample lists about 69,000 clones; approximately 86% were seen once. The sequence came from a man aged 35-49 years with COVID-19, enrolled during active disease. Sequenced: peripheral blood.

CDR3 residues: CASSLSGQGNQPQHF. The CDR3 region has the DNA TGTGCCAGCAGCTTATCGGGACAGGGGAATCAGCCCCAGCATTTT. V gene TRBV7-3 combines with J gene TRBJ1-5; 10 positions match TRBD1. Germline-derived CDR1 and CDR2 are SGHTA and FQGTGA. This CDR3 has 15 amino acids. V dropped 2 bases and J dropped 4; count of bases not matched to a gene: 2.